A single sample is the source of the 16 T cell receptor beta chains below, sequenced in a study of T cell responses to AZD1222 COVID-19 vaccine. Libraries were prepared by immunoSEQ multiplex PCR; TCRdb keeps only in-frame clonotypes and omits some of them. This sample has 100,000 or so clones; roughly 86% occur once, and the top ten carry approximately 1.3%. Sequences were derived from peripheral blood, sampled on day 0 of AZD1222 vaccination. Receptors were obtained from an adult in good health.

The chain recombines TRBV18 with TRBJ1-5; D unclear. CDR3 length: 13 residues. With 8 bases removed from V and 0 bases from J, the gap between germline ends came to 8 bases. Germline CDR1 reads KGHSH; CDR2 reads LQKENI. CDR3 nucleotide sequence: TGTGCCAGCACTGCTCATAGCAATCAGCCCCAGCATTTT. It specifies CASTAHSNQPQHF.

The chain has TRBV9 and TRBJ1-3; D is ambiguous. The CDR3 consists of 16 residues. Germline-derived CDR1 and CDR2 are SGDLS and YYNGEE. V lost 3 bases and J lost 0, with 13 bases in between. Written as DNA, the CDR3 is TGTGCCAGCAGCGAATCCCGGGTCCCCTCTGGAAACACCATATATTTT. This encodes CASSESRVPSGNTIYF.

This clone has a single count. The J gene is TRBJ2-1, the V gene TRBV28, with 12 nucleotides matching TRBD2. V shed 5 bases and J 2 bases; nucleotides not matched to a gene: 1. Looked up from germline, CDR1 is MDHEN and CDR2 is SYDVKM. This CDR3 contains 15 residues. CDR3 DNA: TGTGCCAGCAGTCTAGCGGGAGGGCCCTACAATGAGCAGTTCTTC. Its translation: CASSLAGGPYNEQFF.

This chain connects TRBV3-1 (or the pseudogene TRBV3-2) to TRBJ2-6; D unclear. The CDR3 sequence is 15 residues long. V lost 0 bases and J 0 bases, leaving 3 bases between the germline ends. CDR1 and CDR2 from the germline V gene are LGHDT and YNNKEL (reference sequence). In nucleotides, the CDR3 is TGTGCCAGCAGCCAAGACCTCTCTGGGGCCAACGTCCTGACTTTC. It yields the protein CASSQDLSGANVLTF.

The CDR3 DNA reads TGTGCCAGCAGGAAAAACCGGGAGAACACTGAAGCTTTCTTT. Its protein product is CASRKNRENTEAFF. J is TRBJ1-1 and V is TRBV28; D unclear. The CDR3 runs to 14 residues. Deletions cut 6 bases from V and 1 base from J, with 12 bases between. Germline CDR1 is MDHEN and CDR2 is SYDVKM.

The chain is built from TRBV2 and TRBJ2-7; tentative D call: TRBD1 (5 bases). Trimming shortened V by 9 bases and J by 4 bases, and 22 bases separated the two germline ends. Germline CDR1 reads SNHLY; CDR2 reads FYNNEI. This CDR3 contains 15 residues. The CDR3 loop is CARDDPRASTYEQYF. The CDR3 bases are TGTGCCAGGGATGACCCCAGGGCATCGACTTACGAGCAGTACTTC.

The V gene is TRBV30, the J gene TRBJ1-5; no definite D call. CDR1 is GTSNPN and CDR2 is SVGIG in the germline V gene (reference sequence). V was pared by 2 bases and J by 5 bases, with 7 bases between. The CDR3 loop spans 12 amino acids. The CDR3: CAWSLQDQPQHF. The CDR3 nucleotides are TGTGCCTGGAGTCTCCAGGATCAGCCCCAGCATTTT.

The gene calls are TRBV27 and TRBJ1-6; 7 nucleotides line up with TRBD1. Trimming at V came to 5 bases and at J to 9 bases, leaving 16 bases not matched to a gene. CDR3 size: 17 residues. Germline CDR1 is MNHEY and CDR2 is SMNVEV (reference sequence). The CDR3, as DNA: TGTGCCAGCAGTCCCTTTCGCCAGACAGGGACGGGTTCACCCCTCCACTTT. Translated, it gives CASSPFRQTGTGSPLHF.

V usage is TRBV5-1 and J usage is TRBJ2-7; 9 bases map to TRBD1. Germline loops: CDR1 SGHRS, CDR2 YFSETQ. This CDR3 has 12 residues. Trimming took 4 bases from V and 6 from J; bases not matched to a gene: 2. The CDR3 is CASSEGQGEQYF. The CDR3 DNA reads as TGCGCCAGCAGCGAGGGACAGGGCGAGCAGTACTTC.

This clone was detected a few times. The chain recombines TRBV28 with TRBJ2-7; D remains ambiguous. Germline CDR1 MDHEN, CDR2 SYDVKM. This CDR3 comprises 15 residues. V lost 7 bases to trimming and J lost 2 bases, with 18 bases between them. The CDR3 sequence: CASNLRSFTAYEQYF. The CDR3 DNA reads TGTGCCAGCAATCTTCGATCTTTTACGGCCTACGAGCAGTACTTC.

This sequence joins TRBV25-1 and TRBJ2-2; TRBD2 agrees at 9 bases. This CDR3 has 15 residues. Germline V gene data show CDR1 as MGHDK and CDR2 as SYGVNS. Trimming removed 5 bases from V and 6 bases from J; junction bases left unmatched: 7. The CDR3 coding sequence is TGTGCCAGCAGTCATAGCGGGAGCCAACCCGGGGAGCTGTTTTTT. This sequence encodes CASSHSGSQPGELFF.

The CDR3 DNA sequence: TGTGCCAGCAGTTTAAGACGAACTCTCCAAGAGACCCAGTACTTC. Its translation: CASSLRRTLQETQYF. The J gene is TRBJ2-5, the V gene TRBV27; D ambiguous. V dropped 2 bases and J dropped 1 base, with 11 bases sitting between them. The CDR3 sequence is 15 residues long. Germline assignment: CDR1 MNHEY and CDR2 SMNVEV (reference sequence).

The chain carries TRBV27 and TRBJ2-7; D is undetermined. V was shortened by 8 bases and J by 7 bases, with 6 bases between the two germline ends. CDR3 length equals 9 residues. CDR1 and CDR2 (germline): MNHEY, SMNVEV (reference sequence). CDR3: CASPREQYF. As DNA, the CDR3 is TGTGCCAGCCCGAGAGAGCAGTACTTC.

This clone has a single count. The CDR3 here is CASSVEGDGYNEQFF. CDR3 in DNA: TGTGCCAGCAGCGTAGAAGGAGACGGCTACAATGAGCAGTTCTTC. The gene calls are TRBV9 and TRBJ2-1; D unclear. Trimming took off 0 bases at V and 3 bases at J, with 10 bases between the two ends. The CDR3 runs 15 residues. Germline values: CDR1 SGDLS, CDR2 YYNGEE.

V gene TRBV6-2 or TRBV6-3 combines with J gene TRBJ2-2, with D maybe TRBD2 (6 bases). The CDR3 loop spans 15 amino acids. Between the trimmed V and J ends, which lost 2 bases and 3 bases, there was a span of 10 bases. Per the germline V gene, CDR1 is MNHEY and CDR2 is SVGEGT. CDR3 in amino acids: CASSYGGGYTGELFF. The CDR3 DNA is TGTGCCAGCAGTTACGGGGGAGGTTACACCGGGGAGCTGTTTTTT.

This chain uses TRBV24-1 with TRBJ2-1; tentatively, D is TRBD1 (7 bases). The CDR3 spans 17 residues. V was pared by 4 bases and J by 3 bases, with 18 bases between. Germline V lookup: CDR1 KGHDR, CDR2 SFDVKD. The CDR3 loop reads CATSDRTSGGFYNEQFF. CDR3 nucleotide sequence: TGTGCCACCAGTGACCGGACCTCAGGGGGGTTCTACAATGAGCAGTTCTTC.